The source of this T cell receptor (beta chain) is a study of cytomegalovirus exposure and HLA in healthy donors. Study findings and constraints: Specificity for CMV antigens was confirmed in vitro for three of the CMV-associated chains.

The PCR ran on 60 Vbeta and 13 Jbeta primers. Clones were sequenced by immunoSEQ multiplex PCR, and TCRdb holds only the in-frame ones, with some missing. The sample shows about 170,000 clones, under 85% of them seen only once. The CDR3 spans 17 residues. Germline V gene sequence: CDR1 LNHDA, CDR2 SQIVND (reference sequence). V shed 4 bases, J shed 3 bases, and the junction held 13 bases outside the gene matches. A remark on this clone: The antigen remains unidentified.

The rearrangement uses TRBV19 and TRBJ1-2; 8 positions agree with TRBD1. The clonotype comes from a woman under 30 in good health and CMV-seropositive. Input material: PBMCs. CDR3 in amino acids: CASSSGAGGPGDYGYTF. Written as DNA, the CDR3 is TGTGCCAGTAGTAGCGGGGCAGGGGGCCCGGGAGACTATGGCTACACCTTC.